These T cell receptor beta chains were read from a single sample in a study of early T cells in non-severe SARS-CoV-2 infection. TCRdb re-called the 5' RACE reads with MiXCR, one entry per CDR3 protein. The profile covers 81,000 or so distinct CDR3 sequences, with roughly 12% appearing a single time and roughly 3.2% taken by the ten largest. The sequenced sample consisted of whole blood. The receptor set was obtained from an adult who was a healthcare worker with PCR-confirmed SARS-CoV-2 infection or an uninfected control (not recorded which). The CDR3 runs from the conserved cysteine through the conserved F or W. A D gene is named only where the DNA matches it firmly. Size values are once, few and many counts, or a class for expanded clones, and some rows have none.

size	V	J	D	CDR3	DNA
many	TRBV12-3/TRBV12-4	TRBJ1-3	NA	CASSASGLGNTIYF	TGTGCCAGCAGTGCTTCAGGACTAGGAAACACCATATATTTT
few	TRBV2	TRBJ2-1	NA	CASSEALFPGSKYFF	TGTGCCAGCAGTGAAGCCCTCTTCCCCGGGAGTAAATACTTCTTC
many	TRBV7-3	TRBJ1-2	NA	CASSLRPGSDLDYGYTF	TGTGCCAGCAGCTTACGGCCGGGTTCAGACCTGGACTATGGCTACACCTTC
NA	TRBV20-1	TRBJ1-3	NA	CSARDARDSGNTIYF	TGCAGTGCTAGAGATGCGAGGGACTCTGGAAACACCATATATTTT
NA	TRBV6-4	TRBJ1-6	NA	CASSDSVGGENSPLHF	TGTGCCAGCAGTGACTCAGTGGGGGGAGAAAATTCACCCCTCCACTTT
once	TRBV20-1	TRBJ2-2	NA	CSARDEGPGELFF	TGCAGTGCTAGAGATGAGGGGCCCGGGGAGCTGTTTTTT
few	TRBV27	TRBJ2-7	NA	CASSPGLDPYEQYF	TGTGCCAGCAGTCCCGGGCTAGATCCTTACGAGCAGTACTTC
many	TRBV7-3	TRBJ2-1	TRBD2	CASSFGGLAGTSSYNEQFF	TGTGCCAGCAGCTTCGGAGGGCTAGCGGGGACGAGCTCCTACAATGAGCAGTTCTTC
NA	TRBV2	TRBJ1-5	TRBD1	CASTKIRRDRGGNQPQHF	TGTGCCAGCACCAAAATTCGCCGGGACAGGGGAGGCAATCAGCCCCAGCATTTT
few	TRBV28	TRBJ2-7	NA	CASSRATKGFYEQYF	TGTGCCAGCAGCCGAGCAACCAAAGGTTTTTACGAGCAGTACTTC
many	TRBV28	TRBJ2-2	TRBD1	CASKPTGLRTGELFF	TGTGCCAGCAAACCGACAGGGTTAAGAACCGGGGAGCTGTTTTTT
NA	TRBV6-5	TRBJ1-1	NA	CASRDTNTPEAFF	TGTGCCAGCAGAGATACCAACACTCCTGAAGCTTTCTTT
NA	TRBV19	TRBJ2-7	TRBD1	CASSTQGSYEQYF	TGTGCCAGTAGTACACAGGGGAGCTACGAGCAGTACTTC
many	TRBV11-2	TRBJ2-5	NA	CASSLGVSSYSSESETQYF	TGTGCCAGCAGCTTAGGAGTAAGTTCCTACTCCAGTGAATCGGAGACCCAGTACTTC
few	TRBV5-1	TRBJ1-6	NA	CASSMDTNNSPLHF	TGCGCCAGCAGCATGGACACAAATAATTCACCCCTCCACTTT
many	TRBV20-1	TRBJ2-1	TRBD2	CSAPNRAGGDEQFF	TGCAGTGCTCCGAACAGAGCGGGAGGGGATGAGCAGTTCTTC
NA	TRBV2	TRBJ2-7	NA	CASTRDIYEQYF	TGTGCCAGCACCAGGGACATCTACGAGCAGTACTTC
NA	TRBV6-2/TRBV6-3	TRBJ1-6	NA	CASSYERTKNSPLHF	TGTGCCAGCAGTTACGAGCGGACAAAGAATTCACCCCTCCACTTT
many	TRBV7-6	TRBJ2-7	TRBD2	CASSLTSGVNYEQYF	TGTGCCAGCAGCCTGACTAGCGGAGTTAACTACGAGCAGTACTTC
many	TRBV30	TRBJ2-3	NA	CAWSVRLRDTQYF	TGTGCCTGGAGTGTACGCTTGAGAGATACGCAGTATTTT
few	TRBV6-1	TRBJ1-6	NA	CASSVNGDSPLHF	TGTGCCAGCAGTGTTAACGGTGATTCACCCCTCCACTTT
many	TRBV5-1	TRBJ2-3	NA	CASIDGTSTDTQYF	TGCGCCAGCATAGACGGCACTAGCACAGATACGCAGTATTTT
many	TRBV7-2	TRBJ2-1	NA	CASSLVGTTPGEQFF	TGTGCCAGCAGCTTAGTGGGAACAACCCCCGGTGAGCAGTTCTTC
NA	TRBV7-6	TRBJ1-2	NA	CASSLTQGRDGYTF	TGTGCCAGCAGCCTGACTCAGGGTAGAGATGGCTACACCTTC
NA	TRBV29-1	TRBJ1-2	NA	CSVDGGVYYGYTF	TGCAGCGTTGATGGAGGGGTCTACTATGGCTACACCTTC
few	TRBV27	TRBJ2-3	TRBD1	CASSPLNRGGTDTQYF	TGTGCCAGCAGTCCTTTGAACAGGGGGGGCACAGATACGCAGTATTTT
few	TRBV7-9	TRBJ1-4	NA	CATWTAVNEKLFF	TGTGCCACCTGGACAGCCGTAAATGAAAAACTGTTTTTT
few	TRBV19	TRBJ2-3	NA	CASVRAGTDTQYF	TGTGCCAGTGTGAGGGCGGGCACAGATACGCAGTATTTT
many	TRBV4-1	TRBJ1-4	NA	CASSQDRTSTNEKLFF	TGCGCCAGCAGCCAAGACAGGACCTCAACTAATGAAAAACTGTTTTTT
many	TRBV29-1	TRBJ1-5	NA	CSVSPRVQPQHF	TGCAGCGTCTCTCCTAGGGTTCAGCCCCAGCATTTT
many	TRBV28	TRBJ1-2	TRBD1	CASSRTGGYTF	TGTGCCAGCAGTAGGACAGGTGGCTACACCTTC
few	TRBV20-1	TRBJ1-2	NA	CSARLTGRLTRNYGYTF	TGCAGTGCTAGACTTACAGGGCGACTGACCCGGAACTATGGCTACACCTTC
NA	TRBV29-1	TRBJ2-1	NA	CSVGILSNEQFF	TGCAGCGTTGGTATCCTGAGCAATGAGCAGTTCTTC
once	TRBV5-1	TRBJ2-3	NA	CASSTPEGADTQYF	TGCGCCAGCAGCACACCGGAGGGGGCAGATACGCAGTATTTT
many	TRBV3-1	TRBJ2-4	NA	CASSPTRGIQYF	TGTGCCAGCAGTCCGACTAGAGGCATTCAGTACTTC
once	TRBV28	TRBJ2-5	NA	CASNPGFGETQYF	TGTGCCAGCAATCCCGGGTTCGGGGAGACCCAGTACTTC
many	TRBV11-2	TRBJ2-1	NA	CASSPGFGQNEQFF	TGTGCCAGCAGCCCGGGATTTGGACAGAATGAGCAGTTCTTC
NA	TRBV6-4	TRBJ1-1	NA	CASSETWGSNTEAFF	TGTGCCAGCAGTGAAACCTGGGGCTCTAACACTGAAGCTTTCTTT
NA	TRBV7-2	TRBJ2-3	NA	CASSSGLQGTQYF	TGTGCCAGCAGCTCGGGACTTCAGGGTACGCAGTATTTT
NA	TRBV4-2	TRBJ2-3	TRBD2	CASSLQGPSGSPEADTQYF	TGTGCCAGCAGCCTCCAGGGGCCTAGCGGGAGTCCGGAAGCAGATACGCAGTATTTT
NA	TRBV12-3/TRBV12-4	TRBJ2-7	TRBD1	CASSLAGTALEDEQYF	TGTGCCAGCAGTTTAGCCGGGACAGCGCTCGAGGACGAGCAGTACTTC
NA	TRBV27	TRBJ2-7	TRBD1	CASSSGTASYEQYF	TGTGCCAGCAGTTCCGGGACAGCGTCCTACGAGCAGTACTTC
many	TRBV24-1	TRBJ2-7	NA	CATSVTGSRNEQYF	TGTGCCACCAGTGTGACAGGCAGCCGGAACGAGCAGTACTTC
many	TRBV7-9	TRBJ2-7	TRBD1	CASSYGQGPTYEQYF	TGTGCCAGCAGCTACGGACAGGGCCCTACCTACGAGCAGTACTTC
NA	TRBV6-2/TRBV6-3	TRBJ2-4	TRBD1	CASKRQGATVLAKNIQYF	TGTGCCAGCAAAAGACAGGGGGCGACCGTTCTAGCCAAAAACATTCAGTACTTC
few	TRBV13	TRBJ1-6	TRBD1	CASSPRDSYNSPLHF	TGTGCCAGCAGTCCGCGGGACAGCTATAATTCACCCCTCCACTTT
many	TRBV29-1	TRBJ1-4	NA	CSALPGRNEKLFF	TGCAGCGCCCTCCCTGGACGTAATGAAAAACTGTTTTTT
few	TRBV20-1	TRBJ1-3	NA	CSAKDRTRNTIYF	TGCAGTGCCAAAGACAGGACGAGAAACACCATATATTTT
few	TRBV6-5	TRBJ2-1	TRBD2	CASSPASGSYNEQFF	TGTGCCAGCAGTCCTGCTAGCGGCTCCTACAATGAGCAGTTCTTC
many	TRBV7-2	TRBJ1-5	NA	CASSSFGAGNGQPQHF	TGTGCCAGCAGCTCATTCGGGGCAGGGAACGGGCAGCCCCAGCATTTT
many	TRBV4-1	TRBJ1-5	NA	CASSQVLDKGMFLRRDNQPQHF	TGCGCCAGCAGCCAAGTTTTGGACAAGGGAATGTTTTTAAGGCGGGACAATCAGCCCCAGCATTTT
NA	TRBV7-9	TRBJ2-7	NA	CASSPLGADTYEQYF	TGTGCCAGCAGCCCCCTAGGAGCGGACACCTACGAGCAGTACTTC
many	TRBV30	TRBJ1-5	NA	CAWSRGYSVGPQHF	TGTGCCTGGAGTCGGGGATATTCAGTCGGGCCCCAGCATTTT
NA	TRBV6-5	TRBJ2-7	TRBD1	CASSYGGQGAYEQYF	TGTGCCAGCAGTTACGGTGGACAGGGGGCCTACGAGCAGTACTTC
few	TRBV29-1	TRBJ2-7	NA	CSVGATGNEQYF	TGCAGCGTTGGAGCAACGGGTAACGAGCAGTACTTC
few	TRBV6-4	TRBJ2-1	TRBD2	CASSDVAGAYNEQFF	TGTGCCAGCAGTGATGTAGCGGGGGCCTACAATGAGCAGTTCTTC
few	TRBV9	TRBJ2-3	NA	CASSPRQDPDTQYF	TGTGCCAGCAGCCCCAGACAGGATCCAGATACGCAGTATTTT